The sequence of this TCR beta chain was determined in a study of tissue T cells after allogeneic stem cell transplantation. The ends lost 0 bases at V and 3 bases at J; junction bases unmatched: 13. Germline assignment: CDR1 SGHDN and CDR2 FVKESK. This CDR3 spans 19 amino acids. Repertoires were generated with immunoSEQ multiplex PCR, while TCRdb's copy carries only in-frame clones and drops some. The sample includes some 25,000 clones, 73% of them seen just once. The sample here was tissue from the ileum, taken at autopsy. The chain links TRBV14 to TRBJ2-2, with 7 bases identical to TRBD1. This sequence originates from a female donor of 60 years or more with lung cancer. The CDR3 region is CASSQDRGQTSGDTGELFF. CDR3 coding DNA: TGTGCCAGCAGCCAAGACCGGGGACAGACCTCCGGAGACACCGGGGAGCTGTTTTTT.